This T cell receptor beta chain was captured by sequencing in a study of OX40 agonist ivuxolimab in advanced cancers. As for the study in general: Dose-escalation patients' cancers were hepatocellular carcinoma, melanoma, renal cell or head and neck cancer. Approximately 41% of patients had received prior checkpoint inhibitor therapy. Study-wide findings and caveats: Expanded clones were, on average, more numerous among CD8+ T cells than CD4+. Normalized T-cell clonal expansion was also low in a subset of nonresponders.

About this clone itself: Its antigen remains unidentified.

TCRdb's copy holds only in-frame clones and misses some; the assay was immunoSEQ multiplex PCR. The table lists about 98,000 clones, around nine tenths of them singletons. CDR1 and CDR2 (germline): MDHEN, SYDVKM. Unmatched junction bases numbered 8, after V lost 5 bases and J lost 7 bases. This CDR3 is 17 amino acids long. The genes are TRBV28 and TRBJ2-1, with 16 bases lining up with TRBD2. The sequence came from an adult with an advanced solid tumor such as melanoma, head and neck, liver or kidney cancer. The source was CD4+ or CD8+ T cells sorted from blood, collected in a trial of the OX40 agonist ivuxolimab. The CDR3: CASSRRPGLAGGNEQFF. The CDR3, as DNA: TGTGCCAGCAGTCGTCGACCGGGACTAGCGGGAGGGAATGAGCAGTTCTTC.